Here is one T cell receptor (beta chain) with its context. As handled by the study authors: Amplified reference gene primers provided the basis for estimating nucleated cell counts. The repertoire was sequenced with immunoSEQ multiplex PCR; TCRdb's copy has only in-frame clones and lacks some. V and J calls and clone size come straight from that table; D and trimming were deduced from the DNA. Of 250,000 to 400,000 clones listed, 88% were seen once; the top ten hold 1.6%. This specimen comes from a study of blood T cell repertoires in COVID-19. Whole-study context: Spain, Italy and the United States supplied samples that represented acute and convalescent COVID-19.

Deletions cut 9 bases from V and 2 bases from J, with 12 bases between. Looked up from germline, CDR1 is KGHDR and CDR2 is SFDVKD. CDR3 length: 14 amino acids. This TCR came from a woman in her twenties or thirties with COVID-19, enrolled during active disease. V is TRBV24-1 and J is TRBJ1-4; D is possibly TRBD1 (5 bases). The sequencing sample was made of peripheral blood. For the CDR3, the DNA is TGTGCCACCCGGGGGGGTTCGACTAATGAAAAACTGTTTTTT. Translation: CATRGGSTNEKLFF.